These 29 T cell receptor beta chains share one sample of origin, sequenced in a study of cytomegalovirus exposure and HLA in healthy donors. A multiplex PCR was run with 60 Vbeta primers and 13 Jbeta primers. The table came from immunoSEQ multiplex PCR; TCRdb's copy has only in-frame clones and leaves some out. This sample has about 170,000 clones, with 80% to 85% found just once. Material: PBMCs. The receptor source for this set is a boy aged 2 to 10 in good health and CMV-seronegative.

The chain uses TRBV6-5 and TRBJ2-1; D may be TRBD2 (5 bases). The germline V and J ends were trimmed by 1 base and 1 base, with 11 bases remaining between them. This CDR3 has 16 amino acids. Per germline, CDR1 MNHEY and CDR2 SVGAGI. The CDR3 region has the DNA TGTGCCAGCAGTTACTGGACTCCGCCGTCCTACAATGAGCAGTTCTTC. Residues: CASSYWTPPSYNEQFF.

In nucleotides, the CDR3 is TGTGCCACCAGCAGAGAGCATCAAACAGGGTATAGCACTGAAGCTTTCTTT. It yields the protein CATSREHQTGYSTEAFF. The chain couples TRBV15 to TRBJ1-1, with a possible D match to TRBD1 (6 bases). The CDR3 length is 17 residues. V lost 0 bases and J lost 4, with 18 bases in between. Germline CDR1 and CDR2: LNHNV and YYDKDF (reference sequence).

This rearrangement joins TRBV7-9 to TRBJ2-1; 7 nucleotides agree with TRBD2. Germline CDR1 and CDR2: SEHNR and FQNEAQ (reference sequence). The CDR3 runs 15 residues. V lost 3 bases to trimming and J lost 7 bases; unmatched junction nucleotides: 9. For the CDR3, the DNA is TGTGCCAGCAGCTTGGGGTGGGAGGGCCTAAATGAGCAGTTCTTC. Encoded protein: CASSLGWEGLNEQFF.

The gene calls are TRBV11-2 and TRBJ2-7; maybe TRBD2 (5 bases). The length of the CDR3 is 14 residues. The V gene lost 2 bases and the J gene lost 2 bases, with 10 bases spanning the gap. The germline CDR1 and CDR2 sequences are SGHAT and FQNNGV. CDR3: CASSLPGIPYEQYF. The CDR3 region has the DNA TGTGCCAGCAGCTTACCGGGGATCCCCTACGAGCAGTACTTC. Supplemented by reference TRBV11-2 and TRBJ2-7, the full variable domain reads EAGVAQSPRYKIIEKRQSVAFWCNPISGHATLYWYQQILGQGPKLLIQFQNNGVVDDSQLPKDRFSAERLKGVDSTLKIQPAKLEDSAVYLCASSLPGIPYEQYFGPGTRLTVT.

This clone was recorded only once. The rearrangement uses TRBV6-6 and TRBJ2-7; 7 nucleotides match TRBD1. Germline-derived CDR1 and CDR2 are MNHNY and SVGAGI (reference sequence). There are 14 residues in the CDR3. V trimming: 5 bases; J trimming: 1 base; junction bases outside the gene matches: 5. In DNA, the CDR3 is TGTGCCAGCAGTGCCCGGGACAGATCCTACGAGCAGTACTTC. The encoded protein is CASSARDRSYEQYF.

The chain joins TRBV19 to TRBJ2-1, with TRBD2 matching over 11 bases. Unmatched junction bases numbered 4, after V lost 4 bases and J lost 5 bases. The CDR3 has 15 residues. The germline gives CDR1 LNHDA, CDR2 SQIVND (reference sequence). Written as DNA, the CDR3 is TGTGCCAGTAGTAAAGGACTAGCGGGTCACAATGAGCAGTTCTTC. It encodes CASSKGLAGHNEQFF.

The CDR3 loop reads CASSLDQRTEAFF. The CDR3 DNA is TGTGCCAGCAGCTTAGATCAGAGGACTGAAGCTTTCTTT. The chain joins TRBV7-9 to TRBJ1-1; D is uncertain. Trimming took off 1 base at V and 5 bases at J, with 8 bases between the two ends. CDR1 is SEHNR and CDR2 is FQNEAQ in the germline V gene (reference sequence). The CDR3 consists of 13 residues.

This clone came up once. The rearrangement joins TRBV10-3 to TRBJ1-5, with D perhaps matching TRBD1 (6 bases). The CDR3 extends over 20 amino acids. V was pared by 0 bases and J by 2 bases, with 23 bases between. From germline, CDR1 is ENHRY and CDR2 SYGVKD. This CDR3 is CAISESQGRGVSVGNQPQHF. The CDR3 DNA sequence: TGTGCCATCAGTGAGTCACAGGGCAGAGGTGTATCCGTTGGCAATCAGCCCCAGCATTTT.

The chain joins TRBV9 to TRBJ1-2; 9 nucleotides line up with TRBD1. The CDR3 runs to 17 residues. The J segment lost 5 bases and the V segment lost 4 bases, leaving 15 bases of the junction unmatched. CDR1 and CDR2 (germline): SGDLS, YYNGEE. The CDR3 DNA reads as TGTGCCAGCAGCCCCCGGGCGTGGGTGGACAGGGGATATGGCTACACCTTC. This sequence encodes CASSPRAWVDRGYGYTF.

The V call is TRBV14, the J call TRBJ1-3; D gene unclear. With 1 base removed from V and 3 bases from J, the gap between germline ends came to 7 bases. The CDR3 runs to 14 residues. Germline V gene lookup returns CDR1 SGHDN and CDR2 FVKESK. The CDR3 nucleotides are TGTGCCAGCAGCCAAGCAGGAGGTGGAAACACCATATATTTT. This gives the protein CASSQAGGGNTIYF.

The CDR3 nucleotides read TGTGCCAGCAGTGAGGGTGAGGACAGGGCCTACTACGAGCAGTACTTC. Translating gives CASSEGEDRAYYEQYF. The J gene is TRBJ2-5, the V gene TRBV25-1; the match to TRBD1 covers 8 bases. The better agreement between TRBJ2-7 and the DNA end casts doubt on the J call. This CDR3 comprises 16 residues. Per germline, CDR1 MGHDK and CDR2 SYGVNS.

The chain has TRBV27 and TRBJ2-2, with D possibly TRBD1 on 6 matching bases. V gave up 4 bases and J gave up 1 base, with 10 bases separating them. CDR3 size: 15 residues. Per germline, CDR1 MNHEY and CDR2 SMNVEV (reference sequence). CDR3 sequence reads: CASSSPTGNTGELFF. In nucleotides, the CDR3 is TGTGCCAGCAGTTCCCCGACAGGGAACACCGGGGAGCTGTTTTTT.

The chain has TRBV5-1 and TRBJ1-3, with TRBD1 matching 8 bases. CDR1 is SGHRS, CDR2 YFSETQ, per germline. This CDR3 is 15 amino acids long. V gave up 4 bases and J gave up 2 bases; unmatched junction bases: 5. The CDR3 nucleotides are TGCGCCAGCAGCCGCGACAGGGGTGCTGGAAACACCATATATTTT. It encodes CASSRDRGAGNTIYF.

The chain carries TRBV7-9 and TRBJ1-1; TRBD1 is a possible D gene (6 bases). Germline CDR1 reads SEHNR; CDR2 reads FQNEAQ (reference sequence). CDR3 length: 15 residues. Trimming shortened V by 1 base and J by 2 bases, and 11 bases separated the two germline ends. CDR3 sequence (DNA): TGTGCCAGCAGCTTAGAGGGACACAGAAACACTGAAGCTTTCTTT. Translating it yields CASSLEGHRNTEAFF. Looking up the rest from reference TRBV7-9 and TRBJ1-1 gives the full variable domain: DTGVSQNPRHKITKRGQNVTFRCDPISEHNRLYWYRQTLGQGPEFLTYFQNEAQLEKSRLLSDRFSAERPKGSFSTLEIQRTEQGDSAMYLCASSLEGHRNTEAFFGQGTRLTVV.

The chain has TRBV15 and TRBJ1-4, with TRBD1 as a possible D gene (5 bases). The CDR3 consists of 16 residues. V was cut by 0 bases and J by 8 bases, with 16 bases left in between. Germline CDR1 and CDR2: LNHNV and YYDKDF (reference sequence). CDR3 amino acids: CATSRDTGRVREKLFF. The CDR3 DNA sequence: TGTGCCACCAGCAGAGATACCGGCAGGGTTCGGGAAAAACTGTTTTTT.

The CDR3: CASGFIAGRGDTQYF. The DNA of the CDR3 is TGTGCTAGTGGGTTCATAGCGGGAAGGGGAGATACGCAGTATTTT. The chain uses TRBV12-5 and TRBJ2-3; 8 nucleotides agree with TRBD2. The trim removed 6 bases at V and 5 bases at J, leaving 10 bases unmatched. The CDR3 consists of 15 residues. Germline V gives CDR1 LGHNT, CDR2 FRNRAP.

This clone was counted between two and nine times. The rearrangement uses TRBV19 and TRBJ2-7, with D hard to call. Germline V gene sequence: CDR1 LNHDA, CDR2 SQIVND (reference sequence). Trimming stripped 3 bases from V and 1 base from J, with 10 bases between. This CDR3 is 14 amino acids long. In nucleotides, the CDR3 is TGTGCCAGTAGTATTACTGGTAGATCCTACGAGCAGTACTTC. It is translated as CASSITGRSYEQYF. Full variable domain (rest looked up from reference TRBV19 and TRBJ2-7): DGGITQSPKYLFRKEGQNVTLSCEQNLNHDAMYWYRQDPGQGLRLIYYSQIVNDFQKGDIAEGYSVSREKKESFPLTVTSAQKNPTAFYLCASSITGRSYEQYFGPGTRLTVT.

The rearrangement joins TRBV28 to TRBJ2-1; the match to TRBD2 covers 8 bases. Germline V gives CDR1 MDHEN, CDR2 SYDVKM. V shed 6 bases, J shed 0 bases, and the junction held 16 bases outside the gene matches. This CDR3 is built from 19 residues. The CDR3 DNA reads TGTGCCAGCAGACCAAGGAGGACTAGCCCAGCCAGCTCCTACAATGAGCAGTTCTTC. Encoded protein: CASRPRRTSPASSYNEQFF. The full variable domain, completed using reference TRBV28 and TRBJ2-1, is DVKVTQSSRYLVKRTGEKVFLECVQDMDHENMFWYRQDPGLGLRLIYFSYDVKMKEKGDIPEGYSVSREKKERFSLILESASTNQTSMYLCASRPRRTSPASSYNEQFFGPGTRLTVL.

The chain carries TRBV29-1 and TRBJ2-1, with 11 nucleotides matching TRBD2. The junction had 7 bases not matched to a gene; V was cut back by 0 bases and J by 9 bases. This CDR3 spans 15 amino acids. In germline, CDR1 is SQVTM, CDR2 ANQGSEA. The CDR3 DNA is TGCAGCGTTGAAGAGACGACTAGCGGGATGGGTGAGCAGTTCTTC. As protein: CSVEETTSGMGEQFF.

For the CDR3, the DNA is TGTGCCAGCAGCGCCGCTGGACACCTTAGCACAGATACGCAGTATTTT. It specifies CASSAAGHLSTDTQYF. This sequence joins TRBV9 and TRBJ2-3; maybe TRBD1 (5 bases). The V end lost 3 bases, the J end lost 0 bases, and 14 bases lay between the germline ends. The CDR3 has 16 residues. Germline CDR1 and CDR2: SGDLS and YYNGEE.

CDR3 loop: CASSYSGREEAFF. Written as DNA, the CDR3 is TGTGCCAGCAGTTACTCTGGGAGGGAAGAAGCTTTCTTT. The rearrangement joins TRBV6-6 to TRBJ1-1; D call uncertain. The CDR3 has 13 amino acids. CDR1 MNHNY and CDR2 SVGAGI come from the germline V gene (reference sequence). Between the trimmed V and J ends, which lost 0 bases and 8 bases, there was a span of 10 bases.

This clone was detected only once. V and J are TRBV4-1 and TRBJ2-2, with 8 bases aligning to TRBD2. The CDR3 loop spans 14 amino acids. CDR1 and CDR2 from the germline V gene are MGHRA and YSYEKL. J was trimmed by 3 bases and V by 4 bases; bases with no gene match: 1. Written as DNA, the CDR3 is TGCGCCAGCAGCCTAGCGGGACACACCGGGGAGCTGTTTTTT. Its translation is CASSLAGHTGELFF.

This clone was counted only a few times. V usage is TRBV5-1 and J usage is TRBJ1-1; TRBD1 agrees at 10 bases. V gave up 4 bases and J gave up 4 bases; unmatched junction bases: 7. CDR3 size: 15 residues. Looked up from germline, CDR1 is SGHRS and CDR2 is YFSETQ. The CDR3 region has the DNA TGCGCCAGCAGCGGGGACAGGGGCTGGGTCACTGAAGCTTTCTTT. This encodes CASSGDRGWVTEAFF.

There are a few counts of this clone. V and J are TRBV7-8 and TRBJ2-7; TRBD1 matches 9 bases. CDR1 SGHVS and CDR2 FQNEAQ come from the germline V gene. The CDR3 consists of 14 residues. V was pared by 2 bases and J by 3 bases, with 2 bases of the junction left unmatched. CDR3 nucleotides: TGTGCCAGCAGCTTACGACAGGGGGACTACGAGCAGTACTTC. It specifies CASSLRQGDYEQYF.

This clone is a singleton in its sample. This chain's CDR3 is CASSPTGGGYEQYF. In DNA, the CDR3 is TGTGCCAGCAGTCCAACAGGGGGAGGGTACGAGCAGTACTTC. V is TRBV27 and J is TRBJ2-7, with D perhaps TRBD1 (8 bases). CDR1 and CDR2 (germline): MNHEY, SMNVEV (reference sequence). V was trimmed by 5 bases and J by 4 bases, leaving 15 bases between them. The CDR3 loop spans 14 amino acids.

The chain combines TRBV2 with TRBJ1-2; no clear D gene. V was pared by 8 bases and J by 6 bases, with 13 bases between. CDR1 SNHLY and CDR2 FYNNEI come from the germline V gene. The CDR3 covers 12 residues. The CDR3 DNA sequence: TGTGCCAGCTACGGGTCTTGGCATGGCTACACCTTC. This gives the protein CASYGSWHGYTF.

V is TRBV7-8 and J is TRBJ1-1, with TRBD1 matching 8 bases. There are 15 residues in the CDR3. Unmatched junction bases numbered 6, after V lost 2 bases and J lost 4 bases. Germline assignment: CDR1 SGHVS and CDR2 FQNEAQ. The CDR3 DNA is TGTGCCAGCAGCTTACGCAGGGGGCAGGTCACTGAAGCTTTCTTT. Amino acids: CASSLRRGQVTEAFF.

The chain carries TRBV12-5 and TRBJ2-1; D is undetermined. The CDR3 loop spans 12 amino acids. Per germline, CDR1 LGHNT and CDR2 FRNRAP. V shed 4 bases and J shed 6 bases, with 7 bases lying between them. The CDR3 is CASGSPVNEQFF. In DNA form, the CDR3 reads TGTGCTAGTGGTTCTCCGGTCAATGAGCAGTTCTTC. Looking up the rest from reference TRBV12-5 and TRBJ2-1 gives the full variable domain: DARVTQTPRHKVTEMGQEVTMRCQPILGHNTVFWYRQTMMQGLELLAYFRNRAPLDDSGMPKDRFSAEMPDATLATLKIQPSEPRDSAVYFCASGSPVNEQFFGPGTRLTVL.

This clone was counted only a few times. The junction does not match germline at one end; this may be a read error. J is TRBJ2-7 and V is TRBV7-7, with a possible D match to TRBD1 (6 bases). The CDR3 contains 13 residues. Germline CDR1 and CDR2: SSHAT and FNYEAQ (reference sequence). The CDR3 nucleotides read TGTGCTAGCAGCCCCGGACAGACTTACGAGCAGTACTTC. This sequence encodes CASSPGQTYEQYF. Combining the CDR3 with reference TRBV7-7 and TRBJ2-7 gives the whole variable domain GAGVSQSPRYKVTKRGQDVTLRCDPISSHATLYWYQQALGQGPEFLTYFNYEAQPDKSGLPSDRFSAERPEGSISTLTIQRTEQRDSAMYRCASSPGQTYEQYFGPGTRLTVT.